The sequence of this T cell receptor (beta chain) was determined in a study of control samples from healthy donors and cancer patients. Data came from immunoSEQ multiplex PCR; TCRdb stores just in-frame clones and leaves some out. The sample contains roughly 76,000 clones, less than 95% of which appear only once. The source is a woman in her thirties or forties in good health. Material: blood.

The CDR3 region has the DNA TGTGCCAGCAGGCCGGGACAGGCTCCAGAAAAACTGTTTTTT. This encodes CASRPGQAPEKLFF. V gene TRBV5-6 combines with J gene TRBJ1-4; TRBD1 matches at 8 bases. This CDR3 region has 14 residues. Germline CDR1 SGHDT, CDR2 YYEEEE. The V gene end was trimmed by 5 bases and the J gene end by 8 bases; junction bases not matched to a gene: 8.